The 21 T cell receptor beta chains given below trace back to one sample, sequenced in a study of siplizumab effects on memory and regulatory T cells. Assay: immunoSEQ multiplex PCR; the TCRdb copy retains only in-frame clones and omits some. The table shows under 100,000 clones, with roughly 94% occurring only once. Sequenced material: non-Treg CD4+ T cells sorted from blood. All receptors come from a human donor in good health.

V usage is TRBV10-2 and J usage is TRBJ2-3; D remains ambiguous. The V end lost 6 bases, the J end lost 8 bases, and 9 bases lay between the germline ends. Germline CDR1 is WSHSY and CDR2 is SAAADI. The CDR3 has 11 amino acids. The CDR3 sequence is CASSPQITQYF. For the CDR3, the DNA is TGCGCCAGCAGCCCACAGATTACGCAGTATTTT.

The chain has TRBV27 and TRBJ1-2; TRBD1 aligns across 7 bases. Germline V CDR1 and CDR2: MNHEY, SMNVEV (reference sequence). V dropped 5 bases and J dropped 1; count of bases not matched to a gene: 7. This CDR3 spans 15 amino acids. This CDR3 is CASSAGDRINYGYTF. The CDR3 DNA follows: TGTGCCAGCAGTGCAGGGGACAGAATTAACTATGGCTACACCTTC.

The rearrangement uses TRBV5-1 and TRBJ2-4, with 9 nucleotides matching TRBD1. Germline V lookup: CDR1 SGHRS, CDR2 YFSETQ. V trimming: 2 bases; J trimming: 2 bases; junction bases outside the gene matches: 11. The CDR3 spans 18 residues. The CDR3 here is CASSLRTGERLTKNIQYF. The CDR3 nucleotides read TGCGCCAGCAGCTTAAGGACAGGGGAAAGGTTGACCAAAAACATTCAGTACTTC.

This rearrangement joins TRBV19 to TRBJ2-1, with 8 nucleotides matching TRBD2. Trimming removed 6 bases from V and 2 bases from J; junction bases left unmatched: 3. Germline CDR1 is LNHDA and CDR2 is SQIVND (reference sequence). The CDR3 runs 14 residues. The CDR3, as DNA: TGTGCCAGTAGCACCGGGAGGGCCTACAATGAGCAGTTCTTC. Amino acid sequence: CASSTGRAYNEQFF. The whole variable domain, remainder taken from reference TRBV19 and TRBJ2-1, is DGGITQSPKYLFRKEGQNVTLSCEQNLNHDAMYWYRQDPGQGLRLIYYSQIVNDFQKGDIAEGYSVSREKKESFPLTVTSAQKNPTAFYLCASSTGRAYNEQFFGPGTRLTVL.

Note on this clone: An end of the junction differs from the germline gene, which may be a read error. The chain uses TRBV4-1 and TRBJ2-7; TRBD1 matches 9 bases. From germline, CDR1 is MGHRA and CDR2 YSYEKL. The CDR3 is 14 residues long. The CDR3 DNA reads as TGCGCCAGCAGGCAAGGGACAGGGACCTACGAGCAGTACTTC. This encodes CASRQGTGTYEQYF.

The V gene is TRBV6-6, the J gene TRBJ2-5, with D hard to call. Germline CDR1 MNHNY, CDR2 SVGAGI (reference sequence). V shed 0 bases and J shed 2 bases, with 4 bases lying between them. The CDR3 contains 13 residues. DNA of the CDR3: TGTGCCAGCAGTTACTCGAAACAAGAGACCCAGTACTTC. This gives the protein CASSYSKQETQYF.

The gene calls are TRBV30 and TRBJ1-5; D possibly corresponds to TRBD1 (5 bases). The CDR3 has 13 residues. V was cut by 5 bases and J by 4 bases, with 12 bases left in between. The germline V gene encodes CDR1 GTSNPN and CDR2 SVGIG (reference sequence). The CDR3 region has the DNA TGTGCCTGGGCGGGACGGTGGAATCAGCCCCAGCATTTT. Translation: CAWAGRWNQPQHF.

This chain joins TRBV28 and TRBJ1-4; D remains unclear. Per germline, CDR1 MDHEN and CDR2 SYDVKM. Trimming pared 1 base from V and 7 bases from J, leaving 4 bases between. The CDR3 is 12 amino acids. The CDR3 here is CASSLFREKLFF. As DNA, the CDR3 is TGTGCCAGCAGTTTATTTCGTGAAAAACTGTTTTTT.

The chain's CDR3 is CASSQVDYSYNEQFF. CDR3 DNA sequence: TGTGCCAGCAGCCAAGTGGACTACTCCTACAATGAGCAGTTCTTC. The chain has TRBV4-2 and TRBJ2-1; D might be TRBD2 (6 bases). This CDR3 is 15 amino acids long. Germline V gene sequence: CDR1 LGHNA, CDR2 YNFKEQ. V was cut by 1 base and J by 0 bases, with 7 bases left in between.

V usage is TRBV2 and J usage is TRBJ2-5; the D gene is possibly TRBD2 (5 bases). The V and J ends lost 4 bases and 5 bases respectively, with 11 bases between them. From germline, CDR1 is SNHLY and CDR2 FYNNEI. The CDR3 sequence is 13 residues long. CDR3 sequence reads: CASSGNRGETQYF. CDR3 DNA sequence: TGTGCCAGCAGTGGTAACCGCGGGGAGACCCAGTACTTC. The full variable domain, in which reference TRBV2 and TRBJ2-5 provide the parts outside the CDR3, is EPEVTQTPSHQVTQMGQEVILRCVPISNHLYFYWYRQILGQKVEFLVSFYNNEISEKSEIFDDQFSVERPDGSNFTLKIRSTKLEDSAMYFCASSGNRGETQYFGPGTRLLVL.

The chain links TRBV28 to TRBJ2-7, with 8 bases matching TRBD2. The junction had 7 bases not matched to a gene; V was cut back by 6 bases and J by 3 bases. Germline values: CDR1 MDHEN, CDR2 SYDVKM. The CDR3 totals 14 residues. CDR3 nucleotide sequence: TGTGCCAGCAGGTACGGGAGGGGGAACTACGAGCAGTACTTC. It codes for CASRYGRGNYEQYF.

CDR3 sequence (DNA): TGTGCCAGCAGTAGTGGAGGAACACTCTACAATGAGCAGTTCTTC. Protein sequence: CASSSGGTLYNEQFF. This chain joins TRBV6-5 and TRBJ2-1; the D gene is possibly TRBD2 (5 bases). Trimming removed 5 bases at V and 3 bases at J, with 14 bases between. CDR1 and CDR2 from the germline V gene are MNHEY and SVGAGI. The CDR3 has 15 amino acids.

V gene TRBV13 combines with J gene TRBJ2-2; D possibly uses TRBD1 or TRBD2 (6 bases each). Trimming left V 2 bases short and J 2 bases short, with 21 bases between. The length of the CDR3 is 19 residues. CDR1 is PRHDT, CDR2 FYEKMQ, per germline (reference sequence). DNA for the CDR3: TGTGCCAGCAGCTTAAGAATCGGGGGCTGGGGACGTAACACCGGGGAGCTGTTTTTT. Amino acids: CASSLRIGGWGRNTGELFF.

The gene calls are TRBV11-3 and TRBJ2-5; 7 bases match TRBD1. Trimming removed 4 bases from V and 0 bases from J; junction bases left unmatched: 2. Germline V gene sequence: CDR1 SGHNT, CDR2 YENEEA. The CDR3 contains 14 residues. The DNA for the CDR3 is TGTGCCAGCAGCTACAGGGGCTACCAAGAGACCCAGTACTTC. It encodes CASSYRGYQETQYF. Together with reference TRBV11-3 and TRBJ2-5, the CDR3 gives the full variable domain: EAGVVQSPRYKIIEKKQPVAFWCNPISGHNTLYWYLQNLGQGPELLIRYENEEAVDDSQLPKDRFSAERLKGVDSTLKIQPAELGDSAVYLCASSYRGYQETQYFGPGTRLLVL.

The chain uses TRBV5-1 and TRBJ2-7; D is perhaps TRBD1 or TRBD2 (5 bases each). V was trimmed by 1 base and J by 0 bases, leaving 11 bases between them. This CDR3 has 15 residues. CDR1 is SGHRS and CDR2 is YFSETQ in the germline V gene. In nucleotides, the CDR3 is TGCGCCAGCAGCTTGTCGTCAGGGAGCTCCTACGAGCAGTACTTC. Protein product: CASSLSSGSSYEQYF.

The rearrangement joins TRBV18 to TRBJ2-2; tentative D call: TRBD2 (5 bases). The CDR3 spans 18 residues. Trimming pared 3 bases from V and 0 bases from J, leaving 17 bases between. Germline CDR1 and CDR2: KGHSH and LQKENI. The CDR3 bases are TGTGCCAGCTCACCGCATAGACCGACTAATTCGAACACCGGGGAGCTGTTTTTT. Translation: CASSPHRPTNSNTGELFF.

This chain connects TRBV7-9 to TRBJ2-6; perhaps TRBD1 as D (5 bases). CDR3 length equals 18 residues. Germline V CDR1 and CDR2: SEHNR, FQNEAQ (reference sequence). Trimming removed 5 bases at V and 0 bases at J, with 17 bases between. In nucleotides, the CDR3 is TGTGCCAGCAGCAAGACAGATTTGACTCTCTCTGGGGCCAACGTCCTGACTTTC. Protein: CASSKTDLTLSGANVLTF. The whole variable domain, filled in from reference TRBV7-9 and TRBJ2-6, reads DTGVSQNPRHKITKRGQNVTFRCDPISEHNRLYWYRQTLGQGPEFLTYFQNEAQLEKSRLLSDRFSAERPKGSFSTLEIQRTEQGDSAMYLCASSKTDLTLSGANVLTFGAGSRLTVL.

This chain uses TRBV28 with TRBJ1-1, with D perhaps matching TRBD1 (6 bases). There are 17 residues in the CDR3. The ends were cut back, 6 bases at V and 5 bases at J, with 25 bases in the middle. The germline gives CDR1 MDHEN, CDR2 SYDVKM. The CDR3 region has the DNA TGTGCCAGCAGGACAGGAGGGGGTCTAAGAAAGGGTACTGAAGCTTTCTTT. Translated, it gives CASRTGGGLRKGTEAFF.

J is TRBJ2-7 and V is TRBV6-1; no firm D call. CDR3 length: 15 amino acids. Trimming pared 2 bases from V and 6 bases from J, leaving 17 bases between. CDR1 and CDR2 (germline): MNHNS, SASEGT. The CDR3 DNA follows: TGTGCCAGCAGTGAATTGGAACTAACGGGTGCCGAGCAGTACTTC. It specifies CASSELELTGAEQYF.

CDR3 in amino acids: CASSLFREVPLHF. For the CDR3, the DNA is TGTGCCAGCAGTTTATTCCGCGAGGTCCCCCTCCACTTT. J is TRBJ1-6 and V is TRBV28; D unclear. Per germline, CDR1 MDHEN and CDR2 SYDVKM. The length of the CDR3 is 13 residues. Trimming pared 1 base from V and 13 bases from J, leaving 11 bases between.

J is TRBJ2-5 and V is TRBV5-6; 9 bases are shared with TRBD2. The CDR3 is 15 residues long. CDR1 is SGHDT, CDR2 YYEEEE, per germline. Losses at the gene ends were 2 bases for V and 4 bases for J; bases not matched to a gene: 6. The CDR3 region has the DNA TGTGCCAGCAGCTTACCTGCGGGAGGGTCAGAGACCCAGTACTTC. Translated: CASSLPAGGSETQYF.